The 9 T cell receptor beta chains listed next were all sequenced from one sample in a study of blood T cell repertoires in COVID-19. Libraries were prepared by immunoSEQ multiplex PCR; TCRdb keeps only in-frame clonotypes and omits some of them. The sample contains under 250,000 clones, approximately 90% of which appear only once. Sequenced input: PBMCs or T cells enriched from blood (not recorded which). The receptor set was obtained from a man aged 25-45 years who had recovered from COVID-19.

This clone was observed a single time. The chain employs TRBV28 and TRBJ2-7; 7 bases map to TRBD1. With 6 bases clipped from V and 5 bases from J, the junction kept 7 bases outside the gene matches. Germline values: CDR1 MDHEN, CDR2 SYDVKM. CDR3 length: 13 residues. The CDR3 region is CASRQGYLDEQYF. DNA for the CDR3: TGTGCCAGCAGACAGGGGTACCTGGACGAGCAGTACTTC.

The CDR3 DNA is TGCAGCGCTGCTCGCGACACCTCTGGAAACACCATATATTTT. It yields the protein CSAARDTSGNTIYF. V is TRBV29-1 and J is TRBJ1-3; D is undetermined. Trimming took off 7 bases at V and 0 bases at J, with 13 bases between the two ends. There are 14 residues in the CDR3. Germline CDR1 SQVTM, CDR2 ANQGSEA.

This clone has only one observation. J is TRBJ2-1 and V is TRBV3-1 (or the pseudogene TRBV3-2), with TRBD2 identical over 14 bases. The CDR3 loop spans 15 amino acids. Germline V gives CDR1 LGHDT, CDR2 YNNKEL (reference sequence). The V gene end was trimmed by 4 bases and the J gene end by 15 bases; junction bases not matched to a gene: 11. The CDR3: CASSRPGLAGALLFF. The CDR3 DNA follows: TGTGCCAGCAGCCGCCCGGGACTAGCGGGAGCTTTGCTGTTCTTC.

V gene TRBV20-1 combines with J gene TRBJ1-1; D gene ambiguous. This CDR3 has 11 residues. Germline values: CDR1 DFQATT, CDR2 SNEGSKA (reference sequence). The germline V and J ends were trimmed by 1 base and 8 bases, with 8 bases remaining between them. CDR3 bases: TGCAGTGCTAGAGGGAGGAGGGAAGCTTTCTTT. Translating it yields CSARGRREAFF.

The chain uses TRBV21-1 and TRBJ2-3; whether TRBD2, the table's D call, matches the DNA was not checked. TRBV21-1 is labeled a pseudogene. This CDR3 region has 18 residues. The CDR3 loop reads CASSKGRNQRVRKDTQYF. The CDR3 DNA is TGTGCCAGCAGCAAAGGTCGAAATCAGCGGGTGAGGAAAGATACGCAGTATTTT.

The chain has TRBV11-2 and TRBJ2-7, with TRBD1 matching 7 bases. The CDR3 is 15 amino acids. Germline V gene data show CDR1 as SGHAT and CDR2 as FQNNGV. The V gene end was trimmed by 5 bases and the J gene end by 1 base; junction bases not matched to a gene: 8. The CDR3 DNA reads TGTGCCAGCAGCCTGACAGGGACCAGGTCCTACGAGCAGTACTTC. This encodes CASSLTGTRSYEQYF.

The rearrangement joins TRBV27 to TRBJ2-1; D might be TRBD2 (7 bases). This CDR3 has 22 amino acids. V dropped 8 bases and J dropped 0 bases, with 35 bases sitting between them. From germline, CDR1 is MNHEY and CDR2 SMNVEV (reference sequence). Here the CDR3 reads CASSILRGGRGFSSNSYNEQFF. The CDR3, as DNA: TGTGCCAGCTCGATTTTAAGGGGGGGCAGGGGTTTTAGTTCCAACTCCTACAATGAGCAGTTCTTC.

V usage is TRBV27 and J usage is TRBJ2-1; TRBD1 matches at 9 bases. Trimming took 7 bases from V and 0 from J; bases not matched to a gene: 7. Germline V CDR1 and CDR2: MNHEY, SMNVEV (reference sequence). The CDR3 is 16 residues long. Written as DNA, the CDR3 is TGTGCCAGCACCGGACAGGGGACGTACTCCTACAATGAGCAGTTCTTC. Translation: CASTGQGTYSYNEQFF.

The rearrangement joins TRBV10-1 to TRBJ1-1; perhaps TRBD1 as D (6 bases). The CDR3 has 15 amino acids. In germline, CDR1 is WNHNN, CDR2 SYGVQD (reference sequence). V shed 2 bases and J shed 6 bases, with 16 bases lying between them. In DNA, the CDR3 is TGCGCCAGCAGTGAGCGCCCCAACAGGGTTTCTGAAGCTTTCTTT. As protein: CASSERPNRVSEAFF.